Listed here are 29 T cell receptor beta chains from one sample, sequenced in a study of CD8 T cells in ankylosing spondylitis (TCRdb year 2017). Libraries were prepared through 5' RACE. Sequenced on an Illumina HiSeq 2500. The raw public data were reprocessed by TCRdb itself: fastp quality trimming at Q25, MiXCR clonotype calling, in-frame beta chains only. CDR3 protein sequences are deduplicated, and each keeps its most common genes and DNA. The sample table shows tens of thousands of distinct CDR3 sequences, and less than 4% are seen once. The top ten hold under 3.5% of the sample. The sequenced sample consisted of blood, either unsorted or a sorted T cell fraction (not recorded which). The origin of the receptors is a male donor with ankylosing spondylitis or in good health (not recorded which).

This clonotype was seen many times. The genes are TRBV9 and TRBJ1-6, with D possibly matching TRBD1 (5 bases). Germline V gene data show CDR1 as SGDLS and CDR2 as YYNGEE. Trimming took off 3 bases at V and 10 bases at J, with 14 bases between the two ends. The CDR3 consists of 14 residues. The CDR3 bases are TGTGCCAGCAGCGGCGGGAGGGGAACCTCACCCCTCCACTTT. Encoded protein: CASSGGRGTSPLHF.

The chain joins TRBV9 to TRBJ1-6, with TRBD1 identical over 8 bases. Germline trimming cut 3 bases from V and 7 bases from J; bases unmatched to any gene: 12. CDR3 size: 17 residues. Germline V gene sequence: CDR1 SGDLS, CDR2 YYNGEE. The CDR3 reads CASSAHPPGQANSPLHF. The CDR3 nucleotides are TGTGCCAGCAGCGCCCACCCTCCGGGACAGGCAAATTCACCCCTCCACTTT.

In its sample, this clonotype was seen many times. This rearrangement joins TRBV9 to TRBJ2-2, with D hard to call. The V end lost 2 bases, the J end lost 5 bases, and 10 bases lay between the germline ends. CDR1 is SGDLS, CDR2 YYNGEE, per germline. The length of the CDR3 is 14 residues. CDR3 bases: TGTGCCAGCAGCGTTGGCAGTTGGACCGGGGAGCTGTTTTTT. Protein: CASSVGSWTGELFF.

This clonotype was seen more than once but under ten times. V is TRBV9 and J is TRBJ2-3; D is unresolved. V was pared by 3 bases and J by 6 bases, with 11 bases between. The length of the CDR3 is 13 residues. CDR1 SGDLS and CDR2 YYNGEE come from the germline V gene. The CDR3 DNA is TGTGCCAGCAGCGATCGCCCGCGGGATACGCAGTATTTT. Its protein is CASSDRPRDTQYF.

At least ten counts were recorded for this clonotype. The chain employs TRBV9 and TRBJ2-1; TRBD1 aligns across 7 bases. Per the germline V gene, CDR1 is SGDLS and CDR2 is YYNGEE. CDR3 length: 13 amino acids. The V and J ends lost 5 bases and 10 bases, in that order; junction bases with no gene match: 9. The CDR3 reads CASSGDREGEQFF. The DNA of the CDR3 is TGTGCCAGCAGTGGCGACAGGGAAGGGGAGCAGTTCTTC.

This clonotype was observed at least ten times. The rearrangement links TRBV9 to TRBJ2-2, with no clear D. The CDR3 contains 14 residues. Germline V gives CDR1 SGDLS, CDR2 YYNGEE. Trimming cost V 0 bases and J 8 bases, with 11 bases left between them. In nucleotides, the CDR3 is TGTGCCAGCAGCGTAGGAGTGGACGCGGGGGAGCTGTTTTTT. This encodes CASSVGVDAGELFF.

This clonotype has at least ten counts. CDR3 coding DNA: TGTGCCAGCAGCGTTCAACCCGGGGGGGACACAGATACGCAGTATTTT. This translates into CASSVQPGGDTDTQYF. The rearrangement uses TRBV9 and TRBJ2-3, with 8 nucleotides matching TRBD2. Germline CDR1 reads SGDLS; CDR2 reads YYNGEE. This CDR3 is 16 amino acids long. Trimming removed 2 bases from V and 2 bases from J; junction bases left unmatched: 7. Filled out from reference TRBV9 and TRBJ2-3, the complete variable domain reads DSGVTQTPKHLITATGQRVTLRCSPRSGDLSVYWYQQSLDQGLQFLIQYYNGEERAKGNILERFSAQQFPDLHSELNLSSLELGDSALYFCASSVQPGGDTDTQYFGPGTRLTVL.

This clonotype has ten or more counts. The genes are TRBV9 and TRBJ1-2; 8 bases fit TRBD1. V was pared by 4 bases and J by 7 bases, with 9 bases of the junction left unmatched. The CDR3 sequence is 14 residues long. Looked up from germline, CDR1 is SGDLS and CDR2 is YYNGEE. The CDR3 coding sequence is TGTGCCAGCAGCCCCCGACAGGGGAAGGTTGGCTACACCTTC. As protein: CASSPRQGKVGYTF.

This clonotype was picked up many times. The chain couples TRBV9 to TRBJ2-1; D might be TRBD2 (6 bases). V lost 4 bases, J lost 0 bases, and 14 bases lay in between. This CDR3 region has 16 residues. The V gene's germline CDR1 is SGDLS and CDR2 YYNGEE. In nucleotides, the CDR3 is TGTGCCAGCAGCTTTCTTGGGGGGAGCTCCTACAATGAGCAGTTCTTC. Its protein product is CASSFLGGSSYNEQFF. Using reference TRBV9 and TRBJ2-1 for the parts outside the CDR3, the full variable domain is DSGVTQTPKHLITATGQRVTLRCSPRSGDLSVYWYQQSLDQGLQFLIQYYNGEERAKGNILERFSAQQFPDLHSELNLSSLELGDSALYFCASSFLGGSSYNEQFFGPGTRLTVL.

This clonotype showed up many times. This chain connects TRBV9 to TRBJ2-1; 9 bases are shared with TRBD2. Germline CDR1 reads SGDLS; CDR2 reads YYNGEE. The V gene end was trimmed by 0 bases and the J gene end by 8 bases; junction bases not matched to a gene: 9. CDR3 length: 16 amino acids. CDR3 in DNA: TGTGCCAGCAGCGTAGAGGGCGGGGGGGCTGTGCATGAGCAGTTCTTC. As protein: CASSVEGGGAVHEQFF.

This clonotype was seen ten or more times. CDR3 loop: CASSVAGGAISYNEQFF. The CDR3 DNA follows: TGTGCCAGCAGCGTAGCCGGAGGGGCCATCTCCTACAATGAGCAGTTCTTC. This chain joins TRBV9 and TRBJ2-1, with D possibly matching TRBD2 (6 bases). This CDR3 contains 17 residues. With 0 bases removed from V and 0 bases from J, the gap between germline ends came to 13 bases. CDR1 is SGDLS, CDR2 YYNGEE, per germline. The full variable domain, with the rest looked up from reference TRBV9 and TRBJ2-1, is DSGVTQTPKHLITATGQRVTLRCSPRSGDLSVYWYQQSLDQGLQFLIQYYNGEERAKGNILERFSAQQFPDLHSELNLSSLELGDSALYFCASSVAGGAISYNEQFFGPGTRLTVL.

There are many counts of this clonotype. The genes are TRBV9 and TRBJ2-1, with TRBD1 matching over 12 bases. This CDR3 comprises 16 residues. The V gene end was trimmed by 4 bases and the J gene end by 8 bases; junction bases not matched to a gene: 10. Germline CDR1 and CDR2: SGDLS and YYNGEE. CDR3 in amino acids: CASSPRDRGRLDEQFF. DNA of the CDR3: TGTGCCAGCAGCCCACGGGACAGGGGGCGCTTAGATGAGCAGTTCTTC.

This clonotype was counted at least ten times. The chain employs TRBV9 and TRBJ2-5; 11 bases are shared with TRBD2. CDR3 size: 17 residues. The germline CDR1 and CDR2 sequences are SGDLS and YYNGEE. The ends lost 0 bases at V and 2 bases at J; junction bases unmatched: 6. The DNA of the CDR3 is TGTGCCAGCAGCGTAGATCTAGCGGGGGGCCTTCAAGAGACCCAGTACTTC. Translating it yields CASSVDLAGGLQETQYF.

There are many counts of this clonotype. The chain links TRBV2 to TRBJ1-5; TRBD1 is a possible D gene (5 bases). Per the germline V gene, CDR1 is SNHLY and CDR2 is FYNNEI. This CDR3 has 14 amino acids. Trimming removed 5 bases from V and 4 bases from J, with 12 bases in between. The CDR3 sequence: CASSTAGRNQPQHF. The CDR3, as DNA: TGTGCCAGCAGTACAGCAGGGCGGAATCAGCCCCAGCATTTT.

There are many counts of this clonotype. This rearrangement joins TRBV9 to TRBJ2-5; no clear D. Trimming left V 0 bases short and J 3 bases short, with 9 bases between. The CDR3 has 14 residues. Germline CDR1 reads SGDLS; CDR2 reads YYNGEE. The CDR3 sequence is CASSVAQWEETQYF. CDR3 in DNA: TGTGCCAGCAGCGTAGCACAGTGGGAAGAGACCCAGTACTTC.

This clonotype was observed at least ten times. The chain couples TRBV9 to TRBJ2-5, with D unclear. This CDR3 spans 15 amino acids. Germline-derived CDR1 and CDR2 are SGDLS and YYNGEE. V was clipped by 0 bases and J by 5 bases, with 14 bases between them. CDR3 in DNA: TGTGCCAGCAGCGTAGGTGTAGGTAATGGGGAGACCCAGTACTTC. It encodes CASSVGVGNGETQYF. Together with reference TRBV9 and TRBJ2-5, the CDR3 gives the full variable domain: DSGVTQTPKHLITATGQRVTLRCSPRSGDLSVYWYQQSLDQGLQFLIQYYNGEERAKGNILERFSAQQFPDLHSELNLSSLELGDSALYFCASSVGVGNGETQYFGPGTRLLVL.

This clonotype was detected ten times or more. The chain uses TRBV9 and TRBJ2-1, with D possibly being TRBD1 or TRBD2 (7 bases each). V lost 4 bases, J lost 4 bases, and 15 bases lay in between. Germline V lookup: CDR1 SGDLS, CDR2 YYNGEE. CDR3 length equals 15 residues. This chain's CDR3 is CASSTQGGLYNEQFF. Written as DNA, the CDR3 is TGTGCCAGCAGCACCCAGGGGGGGCTTTACAATGAGCAGTTCTTC.

This clonotype was observed many times. The chain has TRBV9 and TRBJ2-5; D ambiguous. The V gene lost 0 bases and the J gene lost 0 bases, with 3 bases spanning the gap. Germline loops: CDR1 SGDLS, CDR2 YYNGEE. This CDR3 contains 13 residues. The CDR3 bases are TGTGCCAGCAGCGTAGCCGACCAAGAGACCCAGTACTTC. This gives the protein CASSVADQETQYF.

This clonotype was found many times. The chain joins TRBV9 to TRBJ2-1; perhaps TRBD2 as D (6 bases). V was shortened by 0 bases and J by 8 bases, with 21 bases between the two germline ends. From germline, CDR1 is SGDLS and CDR2 YYNGEE. The CDR3 sequence is 17 residues long. The CDR3 bases are TGTGCCAGCAGCGTAGCTTCTGGCTGGTCTAGCGTCGATGAGCAGTTCTTC. Protein sequence: CASSVASGWSSVDEQFF.

This clonotype was counted many times. The chain is built from TRBV9 and TRBJ1-1; tentatively, D is TRBD1 (6 bases). CDR1 SGDLS and CDR2 YYNGEE come from the germline V gene. V was pared by 4 bases and J by 7 bases, with 20 bases between. This CDR3 has 15 amino acids. The DNA for the CDR3 is TGTGCCAGCAGCCCAACGACAGGAGTACGGAGTGAAGCTTTCTTT. Protein product: CASSPTTGVRSEAFF.

This clonotype occurred many times. The rearrangement links TRBV9 to TRBJ1-1, with unresolved D. Trimming pared 0 bases from V and 1 base from J, leaving 7 bases between. The CDR3 has 14 amino acids. Germline loops: CDR1 SGDLS, CDR2 YYNGEE. CDR3 DNA sequence: TGTGCCAGCAGCGTAGAGGTCGGGAACACTGAAGCTTTCTTT. Translated: CASSVEVGNTEAFF.

The table lists this clonotype with many counts. V is TRBV9 and J is TRBJ2-2; D ambiguous. Germline V lookup: CDR1 SGDLS, CDR2 YYNGEE. The V gene lost 0 bases and the J gene lost 3 bases, with 6 bases spanning the gap. The CDR3 length is 14 residues. CDR3 DNA sequence: TGTGCCAGCAGCGTAGTGGCAGACACCGGGGAGCTGTTTTTT. Its translation: CASSVVADTGELFF.

This clonotype has ten or more counts. This chain joins TRBV9 and TRBJ2-3; 10 bases line up with TRBD1. J lost 2 bases, V lost 4 bases, and 4 bases had no gene match. The CDR3 runs 15 residues. The germline V gene has CDR1 SGDLS and CDR2 YYNGEE. The CDR3 DNA reads TGTGCCAGCAGCCTCCGACAGGGGGCCACAGATACGCAGTATTTT. Its translation is CASSLRQGATDTQYF.

This clonotype was detected ten times or more. The chain has TRBV9 and TRBJ1-5; the D is unclear. The CDR3 is made up of 14 amino acids. Germline CDR1 SGDLS, CDR2 YYNGEE. The ends were cut back, 3 bases at V and 5 bases at J, with 12 bases in the middle. The CDR3 DNA sequence: TGTGCCAGCAGCGCTCAGACCGGGGATCAGCCCCAGCATTTT. Translating it yields CASSAQTGDQPQHF.

This clonotype was seen at least ten times. This chain uses TRBV27 with TRBJ2-7; D possibly corresponds to TRBD2 (6 bases). CDR3 length: 13 residues. CDR1 is MNHEY and CDR2 is SMNVEV in the germline V gene (reference sequence). V lost 5 bases and J 4 bases, leaving 12 bases between the germline ends. Here the CDR3 reads CASSVPGGYEQYV. The DNA of the CDR3 is TGTGCCAGCAGTGTCCCCGGGGGATACGAGCAGTACGTC.

This clonotype was counted at least ten times. V usage is TRBV9 and J usage is TRBJ2-2, with 10 positions matching TRBD2. Germline loops: CDR1 SGDLS, CDR2 YYNGEE. The trim removed 4 bases at V and 5 bases at J, leaving 5 bases unmatched. This CDR3 has 15 residues. The CDR3 is CASSNKAGGTGELFF. The DNA for the CDR3 is TGTGCCAGCAGCAATAAAGCGGGAGGGACCGGGGAGCTGTTTTTT.

This clonotype was seen repeatedly, ten times or more. This chain uses TRBV9 with TRBJ2-3; no definite D call. V shed 0 bases and J shed 2 bases, with 10 bases lying between them. CDR1 and CDR2 from the germline V gene are SGDLS and YYNGEE. The CDR3 has 15 amino acids. CDR3 protein: CASSVAGEATDTQYF. The CDR3, as DNA: TGTGCCAGCAGCGTAGCAGGAGAGGCCACAGATACGCAGTATTTT.

This clonotype came up many times. The chain recombines TRBV9 with TRBJ2-3; no clear D gene. Germline V lookup: CDR1 SGDLS, CDR2 YYNGEE. V lost 2 bases and J lost 2, with 9 bases in between. This CDR3 is built from 14 residues. This CDR3 reads CASSVRDYTDTQYF. The CDR3 region has the DNA TGTGCCAGCAGCGTGAGAGATTACACAGATACGCAGTATTTT.

Within the sample, this clonotype is medium-sized (0.01 to 0.1%). The chain employs TRBV25-1 and TRBJ1-5; the match to TRBD1 covers 7 bases. The CDR3 extends over 16 amino acids. Germline V gene lookup returns CDR1 MGHDK and CDR2 SYGVNS. J gave up 1 base and V 3 bases, and 6 bases lay outside the gene matches. CDR3 region: CASSDPDRESNQPQHF. The CDR3 nucleotides read TGTGCCAGCAGTGATCCTGACAGGGAAAGCAATCAGCCCCAGCATTTT.